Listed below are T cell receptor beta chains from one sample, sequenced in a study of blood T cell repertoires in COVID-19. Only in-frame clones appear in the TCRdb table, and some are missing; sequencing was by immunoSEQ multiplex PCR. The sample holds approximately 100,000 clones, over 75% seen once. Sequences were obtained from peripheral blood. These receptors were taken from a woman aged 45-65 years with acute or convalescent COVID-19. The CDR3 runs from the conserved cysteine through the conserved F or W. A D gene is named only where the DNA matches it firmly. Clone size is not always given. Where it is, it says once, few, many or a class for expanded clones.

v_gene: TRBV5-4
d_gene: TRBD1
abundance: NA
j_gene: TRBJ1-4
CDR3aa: CASSFVGQEGKLFF
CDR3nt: TGTGCCAGCAGCTTCGTTGGACAGGAAGGAAAACTGTTTTTT

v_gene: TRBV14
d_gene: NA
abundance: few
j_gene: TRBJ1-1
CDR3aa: CASSPLLGTLGGTEAFF
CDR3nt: TGTGCCAGCAGCCCACTATTGGGGACCCTGGGAGGCACTGAAGCTTTCTTT

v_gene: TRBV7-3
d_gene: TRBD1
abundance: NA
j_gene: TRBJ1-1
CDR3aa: CASSLTGTGEAFF
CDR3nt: TGTGCCAGCAGCTTAACGGGAACAGGGGAGGCTTTCTTT

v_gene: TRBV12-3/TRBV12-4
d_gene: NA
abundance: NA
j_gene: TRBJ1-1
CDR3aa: CASRGRITEAFF
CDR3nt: TGTGCCAGCAGGGGGAGGATCACTGAAGCTTTCTTT

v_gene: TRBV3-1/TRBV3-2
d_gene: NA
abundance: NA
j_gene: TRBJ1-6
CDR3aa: CASSRDYVNSPLHF
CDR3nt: TGTGCCAGCAGCCGGGACTACGTTAATTCACCCCTCCACTTT

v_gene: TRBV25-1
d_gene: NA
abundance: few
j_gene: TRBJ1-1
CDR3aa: CASSEYKTVRGAFF
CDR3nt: TGTGCCAGCAGTGAATATAAAACTGTGCGAGGGGCTTTCTTT

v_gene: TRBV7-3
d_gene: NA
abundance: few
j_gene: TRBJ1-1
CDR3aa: CASSLYRNTEAFF
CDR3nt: TGTGCCAGCAGCCTTTACAGGAACACTGAAGCTTTCTTT

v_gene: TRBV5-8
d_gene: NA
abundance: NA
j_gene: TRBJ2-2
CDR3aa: CASIRGDRYTGELFF
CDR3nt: TGTGCCAGCATCAGGGGGGACCGATACACCGGGGAGCTGTTTTTT

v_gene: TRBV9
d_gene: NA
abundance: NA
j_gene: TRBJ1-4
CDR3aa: CASSVAVQTREKLFF
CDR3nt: TGTGCCAGCAGCGTAGCTGTGCAAACACGTGAAAAACTGTTTTTT

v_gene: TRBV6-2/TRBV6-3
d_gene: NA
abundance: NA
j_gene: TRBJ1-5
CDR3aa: CASSNLASQPQHF
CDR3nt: TGTGCCAGCAGTAACCTGGCCAGTCAGCCCCAGCATTTT

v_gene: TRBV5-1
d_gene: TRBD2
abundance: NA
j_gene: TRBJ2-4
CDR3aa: CASSFVASGLVRRWDIQYF
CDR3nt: TGCGCCAGCAGCTTCGTCGCTAGCGGGTTGGTGAGAAGGTGGGACATTCAGTACTTC

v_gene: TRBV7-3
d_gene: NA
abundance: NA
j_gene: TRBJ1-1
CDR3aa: CASSIWPLGPYF
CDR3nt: TGTGCCAGCAGCATATGGCCCTTGGGCCCATACTTT

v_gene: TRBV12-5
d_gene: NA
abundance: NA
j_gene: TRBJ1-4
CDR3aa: CASGPQGSTNEKLFF
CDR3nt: TGTGCTAGTGGTCCCCAGGGATCAACTAATGAAAAACTGTTTTTT

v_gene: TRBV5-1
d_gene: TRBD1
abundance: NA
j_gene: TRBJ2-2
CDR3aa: CASSLGGQAYTGELFF
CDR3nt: TGCGCCAGCAGCTTGGGGGGACAGGCTTACACCGGGGAGCTGTTTTTT

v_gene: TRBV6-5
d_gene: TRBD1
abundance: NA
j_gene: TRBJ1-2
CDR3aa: CASKNWDRSYGYTF
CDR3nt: TGTGCCAGCAAAAATTGGGACAGAAGCTATGGCTACACCTTC

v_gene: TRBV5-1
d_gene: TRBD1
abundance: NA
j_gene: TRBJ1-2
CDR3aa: CASGATGGYGYTF
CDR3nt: TGCGCCAGCGGTGCGACAGGGGGGTATGGCTACACCTTC

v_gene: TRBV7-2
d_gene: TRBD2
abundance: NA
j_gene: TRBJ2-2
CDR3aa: CASSLRRLAGGPNTGELFF
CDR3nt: TGTGCCAGCAGCTTACGAAGACTAGCGGGGGGCCCTAACACCGGGGAGCTGTTTTTT

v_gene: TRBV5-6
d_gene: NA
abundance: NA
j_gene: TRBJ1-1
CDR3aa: CASSRRQFTEAFF
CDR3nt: TGTGCCAGCAGCCGTCGACAGTTCACTGAAGCTTTCTTT

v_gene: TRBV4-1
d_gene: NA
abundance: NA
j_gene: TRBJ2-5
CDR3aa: CASSQEERSRLGVRETQYF
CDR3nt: TGCGCCAGCAGCCAAGAGGAGAGAAGCCGACTAGGCGTTAGGGAGACCCAGTACTTC

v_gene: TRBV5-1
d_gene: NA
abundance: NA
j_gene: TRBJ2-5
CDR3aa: CASRGGETQYF
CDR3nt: TGCGCCAGCAGGGGGGGAGAGACCCAGTACTTC

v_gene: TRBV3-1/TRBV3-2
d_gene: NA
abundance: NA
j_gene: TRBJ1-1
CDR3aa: CASSQQPQGNTEAFF
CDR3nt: TGTGCCAGCAGCCAACAACCCCAGGGAAACACTGAAGCTTTCTTT

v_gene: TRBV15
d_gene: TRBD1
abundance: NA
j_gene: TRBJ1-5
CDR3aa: CATSRDRQGRQPQHF
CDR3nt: TGTGCCACCAGCAGAGATCGACAGGGCCGTCAGCCCCAGCATTTT

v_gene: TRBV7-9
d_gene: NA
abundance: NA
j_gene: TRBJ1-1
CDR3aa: CASSQQPNTEAFF
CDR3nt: TGTGCCAGCAGCCAACAACCGAACACTGAAGCTTTCTTT

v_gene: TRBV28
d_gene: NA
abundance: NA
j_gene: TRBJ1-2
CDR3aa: CASYRAGHGYTF
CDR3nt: TGTGCCAGTTACAGGGCCGGACATGGCTACACCTTC

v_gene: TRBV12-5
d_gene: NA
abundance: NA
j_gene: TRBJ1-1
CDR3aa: CASGTQGYTEAFF
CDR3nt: TGTGCTAGTGGAACACAGGGTTATACTGAAGCTTTCTTT

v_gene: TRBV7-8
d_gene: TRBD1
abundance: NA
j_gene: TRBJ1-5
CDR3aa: CASSLGGRGQGASGGQPQHF
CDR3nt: TGTGCCAGCAGCTTAGGAGGGCGGGGACAGGGGGCTTCGGGAGGTCAGCCCCAGCATTTT

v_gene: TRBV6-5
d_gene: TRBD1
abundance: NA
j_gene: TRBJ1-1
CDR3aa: CASSPNRGNTEAFF
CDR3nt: TGTGCCAGCTCGCCAAACAGGGGGAACACTGAAGCTTTCTTT

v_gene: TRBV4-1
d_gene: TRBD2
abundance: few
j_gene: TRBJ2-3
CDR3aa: CASGGGLTDTQYF
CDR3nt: TGCGCCAGCGGGGGGGGTTTGACAGATACGCAGTATTTT

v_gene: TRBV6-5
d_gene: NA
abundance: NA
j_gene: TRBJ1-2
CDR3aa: CASRASTDSNYGYTF
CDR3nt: TGTGCCAGCAGAGCATCGACAGATTCTAACTATGGCTACACCTTC